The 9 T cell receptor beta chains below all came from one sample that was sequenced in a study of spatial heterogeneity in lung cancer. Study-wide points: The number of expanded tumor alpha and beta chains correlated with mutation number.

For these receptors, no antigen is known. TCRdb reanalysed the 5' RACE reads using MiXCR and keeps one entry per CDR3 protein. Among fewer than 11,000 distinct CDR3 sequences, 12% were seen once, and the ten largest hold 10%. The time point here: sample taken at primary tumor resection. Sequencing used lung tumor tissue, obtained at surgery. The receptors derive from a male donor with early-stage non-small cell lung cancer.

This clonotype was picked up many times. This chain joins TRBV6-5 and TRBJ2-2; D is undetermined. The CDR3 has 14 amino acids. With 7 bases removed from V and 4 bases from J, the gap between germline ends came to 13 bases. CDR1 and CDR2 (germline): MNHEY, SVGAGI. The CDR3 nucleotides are TGTGCCAGCAAGTTTCCAGCAGCCACCGGGGAGCTGTTTTTT. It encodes CASKFPAATGELFF.

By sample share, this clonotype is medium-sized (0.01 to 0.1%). The CDR3: CSAIDAGNEAFF. CDR3 in DNA: TGCAGTGCTATTGATGCAGGTAATGAAGCTTTCTTT. The chain uses TRBV20-1 and TRBJ1-1; no clear D. The CDR3 has 12 residues. In germline, CDR1 is DFQATT, CDR2 SNEGSKA (reference sequence). Trimming took off 4 bases at V and 7 bases at J, with 13 bases between the two ends.

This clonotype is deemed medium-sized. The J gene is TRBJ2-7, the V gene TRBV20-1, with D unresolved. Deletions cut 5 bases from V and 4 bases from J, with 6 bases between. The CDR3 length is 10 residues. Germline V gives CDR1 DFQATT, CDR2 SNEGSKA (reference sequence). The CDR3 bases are TGCAGTGCTGGTCAGTACGAGCAGTACTTC. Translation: CSAGQYEQYF.

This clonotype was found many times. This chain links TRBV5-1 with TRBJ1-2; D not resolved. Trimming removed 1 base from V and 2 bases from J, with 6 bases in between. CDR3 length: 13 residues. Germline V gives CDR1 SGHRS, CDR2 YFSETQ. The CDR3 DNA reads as TGCGCCAGCAGCTTGTCACCCAACTATGGCTACACCTTC. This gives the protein CASSLSPNYGYTF. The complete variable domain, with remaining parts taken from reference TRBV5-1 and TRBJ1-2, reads KAGVTQTPRYLIKTRGQQVTLSCSPISGHRSVSWYQQTPGQGLQFLFEYFSETQRNKGNFPGRFSGRQFSNSRSEMNVSTLELGDSALYLCASSLSPNYGYTFGSGTRLTVV.

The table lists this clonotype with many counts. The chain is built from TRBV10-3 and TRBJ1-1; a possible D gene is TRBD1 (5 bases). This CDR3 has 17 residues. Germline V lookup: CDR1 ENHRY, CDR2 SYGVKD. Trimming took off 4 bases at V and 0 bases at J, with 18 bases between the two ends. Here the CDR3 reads CAISVSSDGALNTEAFF. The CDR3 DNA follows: TGTGCCATCAGTGTATCTTCCGATGGGGCGCTGAACACTGAAGCTTTCTTT.

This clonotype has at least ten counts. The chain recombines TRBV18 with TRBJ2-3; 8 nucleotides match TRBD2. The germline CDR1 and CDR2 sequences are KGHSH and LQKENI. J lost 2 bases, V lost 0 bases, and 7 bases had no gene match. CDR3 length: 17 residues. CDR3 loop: CASSPPNSGRYTDTQYF. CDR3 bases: TGTGCCAGCTCACCACCGAACAGCGGGAGATACACAGATACGCAGTATTTT.

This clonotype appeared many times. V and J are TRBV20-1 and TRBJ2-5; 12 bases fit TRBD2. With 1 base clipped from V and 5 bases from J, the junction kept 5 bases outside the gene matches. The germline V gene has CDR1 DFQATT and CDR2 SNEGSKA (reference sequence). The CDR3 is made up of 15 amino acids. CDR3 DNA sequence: TGCAGTGCTAGAGGCCCTAGCGGGAGGGGGGAGACCCAGTACTTC. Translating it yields CSARGPSGRGETQYF.

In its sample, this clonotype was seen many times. The CDR3 loop is CASSYRTSGIRSYNEQFF. CDR3 nucleotide sequence: TGTGCCAGCAGTTACCGGACTAGCGGGATCCGCTCCTACAATGAGCAGTTCTTC. The chain is built from TRBV6-5 and TRBJ2-1; the match to TRBD2 covers 12 bases. The CDR3 covers 18 residues. V trimming: 2 bases; J trimming: 0 bases; junction bases outside the gene matches: 5. CDR1 and CDR2 from the germline V gene are MNHEY and SVGAGI.

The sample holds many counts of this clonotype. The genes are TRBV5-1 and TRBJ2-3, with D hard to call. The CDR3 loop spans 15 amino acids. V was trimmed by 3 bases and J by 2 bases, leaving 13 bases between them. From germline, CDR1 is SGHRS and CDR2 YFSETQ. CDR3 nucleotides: TGCGCCAGCAGCTCGCAAAGGTCTTACACAGATACGCAGTATTTT. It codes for CASSSQRSYTDTQYF.